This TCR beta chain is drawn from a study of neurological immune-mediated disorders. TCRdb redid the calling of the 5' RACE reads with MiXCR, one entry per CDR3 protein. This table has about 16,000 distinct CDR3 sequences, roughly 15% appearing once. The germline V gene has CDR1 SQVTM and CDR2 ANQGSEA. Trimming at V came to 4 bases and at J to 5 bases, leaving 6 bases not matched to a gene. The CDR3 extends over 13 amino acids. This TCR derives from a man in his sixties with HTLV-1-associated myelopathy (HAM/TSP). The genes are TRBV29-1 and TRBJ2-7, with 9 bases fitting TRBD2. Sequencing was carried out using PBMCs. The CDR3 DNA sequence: TGCAGCGTTGGCGGGGGACTAGCTCACGAGCAGTACTTC. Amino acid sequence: CSVGGGLAHEQYF.